These T cell receptor beta chains were read from a single sample in a study of Ad26.COV2.S vaccination and SARS-CoV-2 variants. TCRdb's copy holds only in-frame clones and misses some; the assay was immunoSEQ multiplex PCR. The sample lists about 350,000 clones; about 89% were seen once. This sample comprised peripheral blood, obtained in a trial of Ad26.COV2.S vaccine versus placebo. The receptors come from a person aged 18-65 years who received the Ad26.COV2.S COVID-19 vaccine or a placebo. CDR3s leave out the opening cysteine and the closing phenylalanine or tryptophan. Fields, in order: J gene, clone size, V gene, CDR3 protein. A row's size may be missing; if present it is once, few, many or a size class.

TRBJ1-1 NA TRBV7-8 ASLAAVWSEAF
TRBJ2-7 NA TRBV6-1 ASSEGVRGHYEQY
TRBJ1-5 NA TRBV6-1 ASSELGGTSNQPQH
TRBJ2-7 NA TRBV7-2 ASSLQEGYEQY
TRBJ2-7 NA TRBV27 ASGLDRVKSHEQY
TRBJ1-2 NA TRBV5-5 ASSFGSALYGYT
TRBJ1-1 NA TRBV29-1 SGRRQGLNTEAF
TRBJ2-1 NA TRBV7-6 ASSLDSGRKDYNEQF
TRBJ1-5 NA TRBV28 ASSLSLQETYSNQPQH
TRBJ1-3 NA TRBV27 ASSLRGQPSSGNTIY
TRBJ1-2 once TRBV6-1 ASSEAQGAGYT
TRBJ2-7 NA TRBV28 ASSLSQVGQGRTYEQY
TRBJ2-1 NA TRBV7-9 ASSFVTGGGDEQF
TRBJ2-7 NA TRBV6-2/TRBV6-3 ASSDTGDSYEQY
TRBJ2-2 NA TRBV7-9 ASSLAFGGAAGELF
TRBJ1-6 NA TRBV5-6 ASSWGSNNSPLH
TRBJ1-6 NA TRBV18 ASSLAGTARISPLH
TRBJ1-4 NA TRBV30 AWSRTAATNEKLF
TRBJ2-1 NA TRBV6-4 ASSPGRGNEQF
TRBJ1-2 NA TRBV19 ASTGTGPRGYT
TRBJ2-5 NA TRBV14 ASSRTSGYQETQY
TRBJ1-1 few TRBV28 ASSNPRGRATEAF
TRBJ1-1 NA TRBV4-2 ASSQVREWDTEAF
TRBJ1-1 NA TRBV10-3 AISESIRTEAF
TRBJ2-1 once TRBV3-1/TRBV3-2 ASSQVSWGANEQF
TRBJ2-3 NA TRBV9 ASSVEEFTDTQY
TRBJ1-6 few TRBV19 ASRQSSYNSPLH
TRBJ2-7 NA TRBV5-8 ASSLYRNRDRGYEQY
TRBJ2-7 NA TRBV6-5 ASSYSSRARLYEQY
TRBJ2-1 NA TRBV2 ASSGQGALDEQF
TRBJ2-5 NA TRBV24-1 ATSDFKGGTQETQY
TRBJ2-7 once TRBV5-6 ASSPAGARDEQY
TRBJ2-7 once TRBV28 ASSPTLRSSYEQY
TRBJ2-1 NA TRBV19 ASSTGTSVFHEQF
TRBJ2-5 NA TRBV6-5 ASSSNRGTQY
TRBJ1-3 NA TRBV5-4 ASTGDARGTGNTIY
TRBJ2-5 NA TRBV28 ASSISGVKETQY
TRBJ2-7 few TRBV28 ASSPRTHGRYEQY
TRBJ1-3 NA TRBV7-8 ASSLRQGYSGNTIY
TRBJ1-2 NA TRBV6-1 ASREGTGDGYT
TRBJ2-1 once TRBV5-6 ASSRTSGVSYNEQF
TRBJ2-1 NA TRBV7-2 ASSYTGTSGNEQF
TRBJ2-5 NA TRBV28 ASSLIASNQETQY
TRBJ1-1 NA TRBV2 ASRVTGGSEAF
TRBJ2-7 NA TRBV28 ASSPSGLSYEQY
TRBJ2-2 once TRBV7-9 ATGTLNTGELF
TRBJ2-2 NA TRBV11-3 ASSLGLAGTGELF
TRBJ1-2 NA TRBV7-9 ASSLTGERGYT
TRBJ1-6 NA TRBV2 ASRAGGADSPLH
TRBJ2-2 NA TRBV3-1/TRBV3-2 ASSRPSGETGRTGELF
TRBJ1-2 once TRBV5-6 ASSLIAGAGGYT
TRBJ2-3 NA TRBV5-4 ASSIRTGPSTDTQY
TRBJ2-7 NA TRBV12-3/TRBV12-4 ASSFYRAEQY
TRBJ1-1 NA TRBV6-5 ASSYSIYGKAF
TRBJ2-7 NA TRBV5-6 ASSPGTVDYEQY